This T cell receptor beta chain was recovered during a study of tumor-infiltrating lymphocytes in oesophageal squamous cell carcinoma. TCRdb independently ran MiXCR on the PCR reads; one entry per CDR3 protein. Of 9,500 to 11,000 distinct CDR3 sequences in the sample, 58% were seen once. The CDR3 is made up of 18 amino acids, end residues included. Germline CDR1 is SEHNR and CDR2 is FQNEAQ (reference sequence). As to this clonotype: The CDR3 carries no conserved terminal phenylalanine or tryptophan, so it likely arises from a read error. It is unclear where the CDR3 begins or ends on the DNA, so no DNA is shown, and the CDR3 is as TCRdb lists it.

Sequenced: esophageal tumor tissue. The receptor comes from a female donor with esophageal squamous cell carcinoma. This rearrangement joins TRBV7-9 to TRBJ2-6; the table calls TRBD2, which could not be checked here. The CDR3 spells CASSDYGTSGSHEQYFGA.